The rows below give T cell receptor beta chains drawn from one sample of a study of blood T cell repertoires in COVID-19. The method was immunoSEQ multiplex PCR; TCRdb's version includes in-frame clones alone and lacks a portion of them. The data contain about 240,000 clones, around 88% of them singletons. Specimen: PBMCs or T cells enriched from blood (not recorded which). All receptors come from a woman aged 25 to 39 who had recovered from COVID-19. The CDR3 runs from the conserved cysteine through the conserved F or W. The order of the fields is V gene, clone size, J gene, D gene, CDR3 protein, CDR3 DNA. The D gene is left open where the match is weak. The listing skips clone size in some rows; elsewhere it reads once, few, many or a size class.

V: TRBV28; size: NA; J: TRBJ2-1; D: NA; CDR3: CASKLGTVSLFF; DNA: TGTGCCAGCAAGCTTGGCACAGTTTCCTTGTTCTTC
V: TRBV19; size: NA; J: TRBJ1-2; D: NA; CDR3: CASSMLGSGQRNGYGYTF; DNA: TGTGCCAGTAGTATGCTCGGTTCAGGACAGAGGAATGGGTATGGCTACACCTTC
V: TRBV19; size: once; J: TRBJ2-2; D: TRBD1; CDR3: CASSMGQHNTGELFF; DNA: TGTGCCAGTAGTATGGGACAGCACAACACCGGGGAGCTGTTTTTT
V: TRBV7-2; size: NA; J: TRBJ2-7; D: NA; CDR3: CASSLARGLLYEQYF; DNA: TGTGCCAGCAGCTTAGCAAGGGGTCTCCTCTACGAGCAGTACTTC
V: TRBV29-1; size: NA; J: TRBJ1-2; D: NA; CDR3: CSVRTSDRVRGYTF; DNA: TGCAGCGTACGAACCTCCGACAGAGTCCGCGGCTACACCTTC
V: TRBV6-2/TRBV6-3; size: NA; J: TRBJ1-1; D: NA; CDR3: CASSYPYTNTEAFF; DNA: TGTGCCAGCAGTTACCCTTACACGAACACTGAAGCTTTCTTT
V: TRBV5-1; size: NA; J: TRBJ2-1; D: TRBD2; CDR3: CASSLVSSGRAGNEQFF; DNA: TGCGCCAGCAGCTTGGTGTCTAGCGGGAGGGCCGGTAATGAGCAGTTCTTC
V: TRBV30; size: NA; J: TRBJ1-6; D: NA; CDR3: CAWSVLVGDSPLHF; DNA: TGTGCCTGGAGTGTTCTAGTCGGGGATTCACCCCTCCACTTT
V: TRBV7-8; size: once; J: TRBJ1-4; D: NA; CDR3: CASSLTENEKLFF; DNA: TGTGCCAGCAGCTTGACAGAAAATGAAAAACTGTTTTTT
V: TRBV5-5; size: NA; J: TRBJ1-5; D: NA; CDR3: CASSSGTPNQPQHF; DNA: TGTGCCAGCAGCTCGGGGACACCAAATCAGCCCCAGCATTTT
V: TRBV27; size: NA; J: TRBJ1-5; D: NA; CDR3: CASSPNPYNRLGQPQHF; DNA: TGTGCCAGCAGTCCCAACCCCTACAACAGGCTCGGTCAGCCCCAGCATTTT
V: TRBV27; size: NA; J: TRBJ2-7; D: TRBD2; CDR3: CASSLSGNSYEQYF; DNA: TGTGCCAGCAGCCTTAGCGGGAACTCCTACGAGCAGTACTTC
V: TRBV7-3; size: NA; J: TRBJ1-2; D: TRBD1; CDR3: CASSEAGTGYGYTF; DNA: TGTGCCAGCAGCGAGGCCGGGACAGGGTATGGCTACACCTTC
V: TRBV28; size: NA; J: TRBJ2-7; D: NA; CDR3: CASTPPRNFYYEQYF; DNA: TGTGCCAGCACCCCTCCGCGGAACTTCTACTACGAGCAGTACTTC
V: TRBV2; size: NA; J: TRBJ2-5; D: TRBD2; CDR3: CASSERRLAGGPSGTQYF; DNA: TGTGCCAGCAGTGAACGTCGTCTAGCGGGAGGGCCCTCGGGGACCCAGTACTTC
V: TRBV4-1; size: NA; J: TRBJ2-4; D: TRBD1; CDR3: CASSLGGEAKNIQYF; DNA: TGCGCCAGCAGCCTAGGGGGCGAAGCCAAAAACATTCAGTACTTC
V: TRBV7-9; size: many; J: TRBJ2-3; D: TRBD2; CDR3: CASSDAGGQGGTDTQYF; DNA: TGTGCCAGCAGCGACGCGGGAGGGCAGGGGGGGACAGATACGCAGTATTTT
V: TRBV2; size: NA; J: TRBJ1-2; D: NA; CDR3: CANRNGGYTF; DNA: TGTGCCAATAGAAACGGGGGCTACACCTTC
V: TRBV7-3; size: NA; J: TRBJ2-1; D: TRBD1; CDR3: CASSFSGTGISEQFF; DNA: TGTGCCAGCAGCTTCAGCGGGACAGGGATTAGTGAGCAGTTCTTC
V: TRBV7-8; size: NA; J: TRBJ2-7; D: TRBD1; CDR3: CASSFGYRDSYEQYF; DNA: TGTGCCAGCAGCTTCGGGTACCGGGACAGCTACGAGCAGTACTTC